These 28 T cell receptor beta chains came from one sample sequenced in a study. TCRdb reanalysed the RT-PCR reads using MiXCR and keeps one entry per CDR3 protein. The sample shows almost 700,000 distinct CDR3 sequences, approximately 15% of them seen only once. What was sequenced was memory CD4+ T cells from blood. These receptors were collected from a female donor in good health, serving as a healthy control.

The chain's CDR3 is CSARIQGLLATEQFF. CDR3 sequence (DNA): TGCAGTGCTCGCATACAGGGGTTGCTGGCAACCGAGCAGTTCTTC. The rearrangement joins TRBV20-1 to TRBJ2-1, with TRBD1 matching 7 bases. CDR1 and CDR2 (germline): DFQATT, SNEGSKA (reference sequence). V dropped 5 bases and J dropped 10; count of bases not matched to a gene: 17. The CDR3 sequence is 15 residues long.

The chain links TRBV4-3 to TRBJ1-5, with 8 bases matching TRBD1. The CDR3 contains 15 residues. Trimming took 1 base from V and 4 from J; bases not matched to a gene: 3. In germline, CDR1 is LGHNA, CDR2 YSLEER. The CDR3 spells CASSQVGTGNQPQHF. CDR3 in DNA: TGCGCCAGCAGCCAAGTGGGGACAGGAAATCAGCCCCAGCATTTT.

The chain couples TRBV4-1 to TRBJ2-1, with 11 bases lining up with TRBD2. With 4 bases clipped from V and 9 bases from J, the junction kept 2 bases outside the gene matches. CDR3 length equals 13 residues. Germline CDR1 is MGHRA and CDR2 is YSYEKL. CDR3 residues: CASSPSGRIEQFF. The CDR3 nucleotides are TGCGCCAGCAGCCCTAGCGGGAGGATTGAGCAGTTCTTC.

This clonotype occurred once. The rearrangement joins TRBV6-1 to TRBJ1-5, with TRBD1 matching over 7 bases. Germline V gene sequence: CDR1 MNHNS, CDR2 SASEGT. The CDR3 runs 14 residues. After removal of 4 bases from V and 7 bases from J, the junction contained 7 bases not matched to a gene. CDR3 protein: CASSGGQTAQPQHF. The CDR3 DNA follows: TGTGCCAGCAGTGGGGGACAGACAGCCCAGCCCCAGCATTTT.

This clonotype has at least ten counts. This chain links TRBV5-1 with TRBJ2-7, with 9 bases fitting TRBD1. J gave up 4 bases and V 5 bases, and 7 bases lay outside the gene matches. CDR1 is SGHRS and CDR2 is YFSETQ in the germline V gene. The CDR3 spans 14 residues. The CDR3 loop is CASRYGQGTYEQYF. As DNA, the CDR3 is TGCGCCAGCAGGTATGGACAGGGGACGTACGAGCAGTACTTC.

This rearrangement joins TRBV20-1 to TRBJ2-1; TRBD2 agrees at 8 bases. The CDR3 totals 14 residues. With 4 bases clipped from V and 3 bases from J, the junction kept 5 bases outside the gene matches. The germline V gene encodes CDR1 DFQATT and CDR2 SNEGSKA (reference sequence). CDR3 bases: TGCAGTGCTATAGCGGGATCAGGCTACAATGAGCAGTTCTTC. It codes for CSAIAGSGYNEQFF.

This clonotype came up a few times. The chain links TRBV5-1 to TRBJ2-2, with 7 nucleotides matching TRBD1. The length of the CDR3 is 17 residues. The V gene's germline CDR1 is SGHRS and CDR2 YFSETQ. V lost 3 bases to trimming and J lost 4 bases; unmatched junction nucleotides: 12. The CDR3 spells CASSSTGVGIFTGELFF. In DNA form, the CDR3 reads TGCGCCAGCAGCTCCACAGGGGTAGGAATATTCACCGGGGAGCTGTTTTTT.

In this sample, this clonotype turned up many times. The V and J genes are TRBV5-1 and TRBJ2-4, with TRBD2 matching over 7 bases. The V gene end was trimmed by 0 bases and the J gene end by 9 bases; junction bases not matched to a gene: 12. CDR1 and CDR2 from the germline V gene are SGHRS and YFSETQ. The CDR3 has 16 amino acids. For the CDR3, the DNA is TGCGCCAGCAGCTTGGAATCGGCGGGAGCAAGCGGCATTCAGTACTTC. The encoded protein is CASSLESAGASGIQYF. The full variable domain, rest sourced from reference TRBV5-1 and TRBJ2-4, is KAGVTQTPRYLIKTRGQQVTLSCSPISGHRSVSWYQQTPGQGLQFLFEYFSETQRNKGNFPGRFSGRQFSNSRSEMNVSTLELGDSALYLCASSLESAGASGIQYFGAGTRLSVL.

This clonotype was picked up many times. CDR3 nucleotides: TGCGCCAGCAGCTTGAAGAGACAGGATCAAGAGACCCAGTACTTC. Translated: CASSLKRQDQETQYF. The chain recombines TRBV5-1 with TRBJ2-5; TRBD1 might be the D (6 bases). This CDR3 has 15 residues. V shed 1 base and J shed 2 bases, with 12 bases lying between them. Germline V gene lookup returns CDR1 SGHRS and CDR2 YFSETQ.

This clonotype was counted only a few times. The chain links TRBV20-1 to TRBJ2-7; the D gene could be TRBD1 or TRBD2 (5 bases each). CDR3 length: 14 amino acids. Germline CDR1 is DFQATT and CDR2 is SNEGSKA (reference sequence). With 0 bases removed from V and 5 bases from J, the gap between germline ends came to 14 bases. DNA of the CDR3: TGCAGTGCTAGAGATTGGGACCGACGGAACGAGCAGTACTTC. Its protein is CSARDWDRRNEQYF.

This clonotype turned up a few times. The chain carries TRBV15 and TRBJ2-7, with 10 positions matching TRBD2. The CDR3 consists of 17 residues. J gave up 3 bases and V 2 bases, and 10 bases lay outside the gene matches. Germline-derived CDR1 and CDR2 are LNHNV and YYDKDF (reference sequence). The CDR3 sequence: CATSRIGEAGGNYEQYF. The DNA of the CDR3 is TGTGCCACCAGCAGAATCGGGGAAGCGGGAGGGAACTACGAGCAGTACTTC.

This clonotype was picked up many times. The chain uses TRBV6-5 and TRBJ2-1; no reliable D call. Between the trimmed V and J ends, which lost 4 bases and 9 bases, there was a span of 19 bases. This CDR3 has 15 amino acids. Germline V lookup: CDR1 MNHEY, CDR2 SVGAGI. As DNA, the CDR3 is TGTGCCAGCAGTTCCGAGACCCCCCGATTGAGTGAGCAGTTCTTC. Its protein product is CASSSETPRLSEQFF.

This clonotype was observed a handful of times. The chain combines TRBV20-1 with TRBJ1-1, with a possible D match to TRBD1 (6 bases). Germline V gives CDR1 DFQATT, CDR2 SNEGSKA (reference sequence). CDR3 length: 14 amino acids. Trimming took 6 bases from V and 3 from J, leaving 17 bases between them. CDR3 region: CSARRGARDTEAFF. The CDR3 DNA reads as TGCAGTGCCCGGCGGGGGGCGCGCGACACTGAAGCTTTCTTT.

V is TRBV5-6 and J is TRBJ1-5, with D perhaps matching TRBD1 (5 bases). Per germline, CDR1 SGHDT and CDR2 YYEEEE. There are 14 residues in the CDR3. The V end lost 5 bases, the J end lost 4 bases, and 13 bases lay between the germline ends. CDR3 DNA: TGTGCCAGCAGGTCTTGGGGACCAAATCAGCCCCAGCATTTT. Translation gives CASRSWGPNQPQHF. Full variable domain (remainder filled in from reference TRBV5-6 and TRBJ1-5): DAGVTQSPTHLIKTRGQQVTLRCSPKSGHDTVSWYQQALGQGPQFIFQYYEEEERQRGNFPDRFSGHQFPNYSSELNVNALLLGDSALYLCASRSWGPNQPQHFGDGTRLSIL.

This clonotype was recorded many times. The chain uses TRBV12-3 or TRBV12-4 and TRBJ1-6, with TRBD1 as a possible D gene (6 bases). V lost 6 bases and J 7 bases, leaving 16 bases between the germline ends. The CDR3 consists of 15 residues. The CDR3 coding sequence is TGTGCCAGCAGGGCTCACAGGGCACCGAATTCACCCCTCCACTTT. Its protein is CASRAHRAPNSPLHF.

J is TRBJ1-1 and V is TRBV3-1; D is ambiguous. This CDR3 has 14 amino acids. V lost 0 bases and J 3 bases, leaving 8 bases between the germline ends. CDR1 is LGHDT and CDR2 is YNNKEL in the germline V gene (reference sequence). The CDR3 coding sequence is TGTGCCAGCAGCCAAGACGGAGCCGACACTGAAGCTTTCTTT. Protein: CASSQDGADTEAFF.

On this clonotype itself: An end of the junction differs from the germline gene, which may be a read error. The gene calls are TRBV6-5 and TRBJ2-5; D is unresolved. Germline V gene sequence: CDR1 MNHEY, CDR2 SVGAGI. The CDR3 extends over 13 amino acids. The DNA for the CDR3 is TGTGCCTGCAGCACTCAGCCCCAAGAGACCCAGTACTTC. Its translation: CACSTQPQETQYF.

This chain uses TRBV18 with TRBJ1-4, with 9 bases matching TRBD1. This CDR3 spans 15 amino acids. Germline loops: CDR1 KGHSH, CDR2 LQKENI. V was pared by 2 bases and J by 8 bases, with 6 bases of the junction left unmatched. The CDR3 DNA follows: TGTGCCAGCTCACCAACGGACAGGGGACGCGAAAAACTGTTTTTT. This sequence encodes CASSPTDRGREKLFF.

This clonotype was recorded at least ten times. The V call is TRBV7-8, the J call TRBJ2-1; maybe TRBD2 (6 bases). The V gene's germline CDR1 is SGHVS and CDR2 FQNEAQ. V shed 1 base and J shed 8 bases, with 15 bases lying between them. This CDR3 comprises 15 residues. CDR3 in amino acids: CASSLVAVRPDEQFF. The CDR3 nucleotides read TGTGCCAGCAGCTTAGTAGCGGTCCGACCCGATGAGCAGTTCTTC.

This clonotype came up a few times. In DNA form, the CDR3 reads TGTGCCAGCAGCCAGGGACAGGGGAGGTACGAGCAGTACTTC. Protein: CASSQGQGRYEQYF. The chain recombines TRBV5-6 with TRBJ2-7; 10 nucleotides match TRBD1. CDR3 length equals 14 residues. Losses at the gene ends were 4 bases for V and 4 bases for J; bases not matched to a gene: 5. Germline assignment: CDR1 SGHDT and CDR2 YYEEEE.

This clonotype was counted only a few times. The V gene is TRBV21-1, the J gene TRBJ2-6. TRBV21-1 is noted as a pseudogene. This CDR3 spans 12 amino acids. The CDR3 DNA reads TGTGCCAGCAGCAAAGGTGTCAACGTCCTGACTTTC. This sequence encodes CASSKGVNVLTF.

CDR3 DNA: TGCGCCAGCAGCTCTGGACAGGGGCCCTACAATGAGCAGTTCTTC. Translation gives CASSSGQGPYNEQFF. V and J are TRBV5-1 and TRBJ2-1; 9 nucleotides align to TRBD1. Losses at the gene ends were 3 bases for V and 2 bases for J; bases not matched to a gene: 3. CDR1 is SGHRS and CDR2 is YFSETQ in the germline V gene. The CDR3 is made up of 15 amino acids. Full variable domain (outside the CDR3, taken from reference TRBV5-1 and TRBJ2-1): KAGVTQTPRYLIKTRGQQVTLSCSPISGHRSVSWYQQTPGQGLQFLFEYFSETQRNKGNFPGRFSGRQFSNSRSEMNVSTLELGDSALYLCASSSGQGPYNEQFFGPGTRLTVL.

This rearrangement joins TRBV6-1 to TRBJ1-5, with TRBD1 as a possible D gene (5 bases). Germline CDR1 is MNHNS and CDR2 is SASEGT. V dropped 7 bases and J dropped 2 bases, with 30 bases sitting between them. This CDR3 has 20 amino acids. CDR3 nucleotide sequence: TGTGCCAGCACTCATTCAAACACCGGGACGGCACCGTTTGGCAATCAGCCCCAGCATTTT. Residues: CASTHSNTGTAPFGNQPQHF.

This clonotype was detected many times. The J gene is TRBJ2-1, the V gene TRBV4-3; D gene ambiguous. This CDR3 is built from 15 residues. Trimming removed 0 bases from V and 4 bases from J, with 10 bases in between. In germline, CDR1 is LGHNA, CDR2 YSLEER. CDR3 protein: CASSQERTGYNEQFF. As DNA, the CDR3 is TGCGCCAGCAGCCAAGAGAGGACCGGATACAATGAGCAGTTCTTC.

The sample holds one count of this clonotype. A much larger clone is a single base away; this may be a read error. CDR3 sequence: CASSQASGVSYERYF. The CDR3 nucleotides read TGCGCCAGCAGCCAAGCCAGCGGGGTATCCTACGAGCGGTACTTC. The chain joins TRBV4-1 to TRBJ2-7; TRBD2 aligns across 7 bases. This CDR3 is 15 amino acids long. CDR1 and CDR2 (germline): MGHRA, YSYEKL.

Only a few counts were recorded for this clonotype. The rearrangement joins TRBV7-9 to TRBJ2-3, with 12 bases that match TRBD1. This CDR3 contains 16 residues. With V trimmed by 5 bases and J by 5 bases, 8 bases remained unmatched. The germline V gene encodes CDR1 SEHNR and CDR2 FQNEAQ (reference sequence). CDR3 DNA: TGTGCCAGCAGCCGAGGGGACAGGGGGCGCGGAGATACGCAGTATTTT. Protein sequence: CASSRGDRGRGDTQYF.

The chain recombines TRBV11-2 with TRBJ1-4; D gene uncertain. This CDR3 is 15 amino acids long. V lost 1 base, J lost 7 bases, and 13 bases lay in between. The V gene's germline CDR1 is SGHAT and CDR2 FQNNGV. The CDR3 spells CASSLGPGKGEKLFF. The CDR3 nucleotides read TGTGCCAGCAGCTTAGGTCCGGGGAAAGGTGAAAAACTGTTTTTT.

This clonotype was recorded many times. The rearrangement joins TRBV7-2 to TRBJ2-7; 10 bases map to TRBD2. The V gene's germline CDR1 is SGHTA and CDR2 FQGNSA. The CDR3 has 16 amino acids. V trimming: 5 bases; J trimming: 2 bases; junction bases outside the gene matches: 9. The CDR3 here is CASSRGLAVTTYEQYF. As DNA, the CDR3 is TGTGCCAGCAGCCGAGGACTAGCGGTAACTACCTACGAGCAGTACTTC. Drawing the rest from reference TRBV7-2 and TRBJ2-7, the complete variable domain is GAGVSQSPSNKVTEKGKDVELRCDPISGHTALYWYRQSLGQGLEFLIYFQGNSAPDKSGLPSDRFSAERTGGSVSTLTIQRTQQEDSAVYLCASSRGLAVTTYEQYFGPGTRLTVT.